A selection of T cell receptor beta chains follows, all from one sample in a study of blood T cell repertoires in COVID-19. Using immunoSEQ multiplex PCR, the repertoire was profiled, and TCRdb retains in-frame clones only, with some absent. The sample lists approximately 190,000 clones; around 80% were seen once. Sequencing was performed on peripheral blood. These receptors originate from a man aged 25-45 years with active or convalescent COVID-19. The CDR3 runs from the conserved cysteine through the conserved F or W. A D gene is named only where the DNA matches it firmly. Some rows mark clone size as missing; the rest say once, few, many or name a class of expanded clone.

j_gene: TRBJ2-5; d_gene: NA; abundance: NA; v_gene: TRBV30; CDR3aa: CAWSVGVLETQYF; CDR3nt: TGTGCCTGGAGTGTAGGGGTACTGGAGACCCAGTACTTC
j_gene: TRBJ2-3; d_gene: TRBD1; abundance: NA; v_gene: TRBV18; CDR3aa: CASSRDRGTDTQYF; CDR3nt: TGTGCCAGCTCCCGGGACAGGGGGACAGATACGCAGTATTTT
j_gene: TRBJ1-2; d_gene: TRBD1; abundance: NA; v_gene: TRBV5-4; CDR3aa: CASSQGVEDGYTF; CDR3nt: TGTGCCAGCAGCCAGGGGGTGGAGGATGGCTACACCTTC
j_gene: TRBJ1-2; d_gene: NA; abundance: once; v_gene: TRBV10-3; CDR3aa: CAISESPAGGYGYTF; CDR3nt: TGTGCCATCAGTGAGTCCCCAGCAGGCGGGTATGGCTACACCTTC
j_gene: TRBJ1-2; d_gene: TRBD1; abundance: NA; v_gene: TRBV6-5; CDR3aa: CASSYKGAGAYGYTF; CDR3nt: TGTGCCAGCAGTTACAAGGGGGCCGGCGCCTATGGCTACACCTTC
j_gene: TRBJ1-4; d_gene: TRBD1; abundance: once; v_gene: TRBV11-3; CDR3aa: CASSLSAGGGAKEKLFF; CDR3nt: TGTGCCAGCAGCTTATCCGCGGGAGGGGGCGCGAAGGAAAAACTGTTTTTT
j_gene: TRBJ2-6; d_gene: NA; abundance: NA; v_gene: TRBV7-3; CDR3aa: CASSFPEAGANVLTF; CDR3nt: TGTGCCAGCAGCTTCCCCGAGGCTGGGGCCAACGTCCTGACTTTC
j_gene: TRBJ1-2; d_gene: NA; abundance: NA; v_gene: TRBV9; CDR3aa: CASSVGTRANYGYTF; CDR3nt: TGTGCCAGCAGCGTCGGGACAAGAGCTAACTATGGCTACACCTTC
j_gene: TRBJ1-2; d_gene: NA; abundance: few; v_gene: TRBV7-9; CDR3aa: CASINVDSDGYTF; CDR3nt: TGTGCCAGCATCAACGTTGACAGCGATGGCTACACCTTC
j_gene: TRBJ2-7; d_gene: TRBD1; abundance: NA; v_gene: TRBV7-2; CDR3aa: CASSSGTGYYEQYF; CDR3nt: TGTGCCAGCAGCTCCGGGACAGGCTATTACGAGCAGTACTTC
j_gene: TRBJ1-5; d_gene: TRBD1; abundance: NA; v_gene: TRBV6-5; CDR3aa: CASSPNRGLGQPQHF; CDR3nt: TGTGCCAGCAGCCCGAACAGGGGTTTAGGGCAGCCCCAGCATTTT
j_gene: TRBJ1-1; d_gene: NA; abundance: once; v_gene: TRBV12-3/TRBV12-4; CDR3aa: CASSSAGNTEAFF; CDR3nt: TGTGCCAGCAGTTCCGCAGGGAACACTGAAGCTTTCTTT
j_gene: TRBJ2-7; d_gene: TRBD1; abundance: NA; v_gene: TRBV5-6; CDR3aa: CASSSGQGSYEQYF; CDR3nt: TGTGCCAGCAGCTCGGGACAGGGTAGCTACGAGCAGTACTTC
j_gene: TRBJ2-2; d_gene: TRBD1; abundance: NA; v_gene: TRBV3-1/TRBV3-2; CDR3aa: CASSQDSTGPWDRFTGELFF; CDR3nt: TGTGCCAGCAGCCAAGACTCCACGGGCCCGTGGGACAGATTCACCGGGGAGCTGTTTTTT
j_gene: TRBJ2-5; d_gene: TRBD2; abundance: NA; v_gene: TRBV7-6; CDR3aa: CASTLTTSGGETQYF; CDR3nt: TGTGCCAGCACACTTACGACTAGCGGGGGGGAGACCCAGTACTTC
j_gene: TRBJ1-1; d_gene: NA; abundance: NA; v_gene: TRBV12-3/TRBV12-4; CDR3aa: CASSFSEGSEAFF; CDR3nt: TGTGCCAGCAGTTTTTCGGAGGGTTCTGAAGCTTTCTTT
j_gene: TRBJ1-1; d_gene: NA; abundance: few; v_gene: TRBV19; CDR3aa: CASTATGWIGAFF; CDR3nt: TGTGCCAGTACCGCCACCGGGTGGATAGGAGCTTTCTTT
j_gene: TRBJ2-5; d_gene: TRBD1; abundance: once; v_gene: TRBV19; CDR3aa: CAGGQDLETQYF; CDR3nt: TGTGCCGGAGGACAGGACCTGGAGACCCAGTACTTC
j_gene: TRBJ1-5; d_gene: NA; abundance: NA; v_gene: TRBV5-5; CDR3aa: CASSLFGGGPSNQPQHF; CDR3nt: TGTGCCAGCAGCCTATTTGGGGGGGGTCCCTCCAATCAGCCCCAGCATTTT
j_gene: TRBJ1-2; d_gene: TRBD1; abundance: NA; v_gene: TRBV11-2; CDR3aa: CASSLAGQGNYGYTF; CDR3nt: TGTGCCAGCAGCTTAGCGGGACAGGGCAACTATGGCTACACCTTC
j_gene: TRBJ2-1; d_gene: TRBD2; abundance: once; v_gene: TRBV27; CDR3aa: CASSSLADYNEQFF; CDR3nt: TGTGCCAGCAGTAGTCTAGCGGATTACAATGAGCAGTTCTTC
j_gene: TRBJ2-3; d_gene: TRBD2; abundance: NA; v_gene: TRBV14; CDR3aa: CASSQIRTSSTDTQYF; CDR3nt: TGTGCCAGCAGCCAAATTCGGACTAGCAGCACAGATACGCAGTATTTT
j_gene: TRBJ2-7; d_gene: TRBD1; abundance: NA; v_gene: TRBV30; CDR3aa: CAWRDRAYEQYF; CDR3nt: TGTGCCTGGAGGGACAGGGCCTACGAGCAGTACTTC
j_gene: TRBJ2-2; d_gene: NA; abundance: few; v_gene: TRBV12-3/TRBV12-4; CDR3aa: CASSLPLTGELFF; CDR3nt: TGTGCCAGCAGCCTCCCACTCACCGGGGAGCTGTTTTTT
j_gene: TRBJ1-4; d_gene: TRBD1; abundance: NA; v_gene: TRBV6-6; CDR3aa: CASSHGTGGTRVGREKLFF; CDR3nt: TGTGCCAGCAGTCATGGGACAGGTGGTACCAGGGTAGGGCGCGAAAAACTGTTTTTT
j_gene: TRBJ1-2; d_gene: NA; abundance: NA; v_gene: TRBV12-3/TRBV12-4; CDR3aa: CASSPRGARGYTF; CDR3nt: TGTGCCAGCAGCCCTCGGGGGGCCCGTGGCTACACCTTC
j_gene: TRBJ1-2; d_gene: TRBD1; abundance: NA; v_gene: TRBV29-1; CDR3aa: CSVEDRGLGYTF; CDR3nt: TGCAGCGTTGAGGACAGGGGGCTCGGCTACACCTTC
j_gene: TRBJ2-4; d_gene: TRBD2; abundance: NA; v_gene: TRBV7-2; CDR3aa: CASSLGLAGAGAKNIQYF; CDR3nt: TGTGCCAGCAGCCTGGGACTAGCGGGAGCGGGGGCCAAAAACATTCAGTACTTC
j_gene: TRBJ1-2; d_gene: TRBD1; abundance: NA; v_gene: TRBV2; CDR3aa: CASSPRTGGLYGYTF; CDR3nt: TGTGCCAGCAGCCCCCGGACAGGGGGGCTCTATGGCTACACCTTC
j_gene: TRBJ1-1; d_gene: TRBD1; abundance: NA; v_gene: TRBV5-1; CDR3aa: CASSLVQGEGNTEAFF; CDR3nt: TGCGCCAGCAGCTTGGTTCAGGGGGAAGGGAACACTGAAGCTTTCTTT
j_gene: TRBJ1-1; d_gene: TRBD1; abundance: few; v_gene: TRBV5-1; CDR3aa: CASSLAYRGTKTEAFF; CDR3nt: TGCGCCAGCAGCTTGGCCTACAGGGGTACGAAGACTGAAGCTTTCTTT
j_gene: TRBJ1-2; d_gene: NA; abundance: NA; v_gene: TRBV2; CDR3aa: CASSERALLQGHNYGYTF; CDR3nt: TGTGCCAGCAGTGAACGGGCGCTTTTACAGGGTCATAACTATGGCTACACCTTC
j_gene: TRBJ1-2; d_gene: NA; abundance: NA; v_gene: TRBV6-4; CDR3aa: CASSGAYGYTF; CDR3nt: TGTGCCAGCAGTGGAGCGTATGGCTACACCTTC
j_gene: TRBJ2-7; d_gene: TRBD1; abundance: NA; v_gene: TRBV5-4; CDR3aa: CASGTGGSSYEQYF; CDR3nt: TGTGCCAGCGGGACAGGGGGGAGCTCCTACGAGCAGTACTTC
j_gene: TRBJ2-2; d_gene: TRBD1; abundance: NA; v_gene: TRBV7-9; CDR3aa: CASSPGQGGTGELFF; CDR3nt: TGTGCCAGCAGCCCCGGACAGGGCGGCACCGGGGAGCTGTTTTTT
j_gene: TRBJ1-1; d_gene: NA; abundance: NA; v_gene: TRBV4-1; CDR3aa: CASSQEQDTLLQGEAFF; CDR3nt: TGCGCCAGCAGCCAAGAGCAGGACACTCTCTTACAGGGTGAAGCTTTCTTT
j_gene: TRBJ1-1; d_gene: TRBD1; abundance: NA; v_gene: TRBV25-1; CDR3aa: CASSEHRGGGNEAFF; CDR3nt: TGTGCCAGCAGTGAGCACAGGGGGGGTGGGAATGAAGCTTTCTTT
j_gene: TRBJ1-6; d_gene: TRBD1; abundance: once; v_gene: TRBV3-1/TRBV3-2; CDR3aa: CASSQPGTANSPLHF; CDR3nt: TGTGCCAGCAGCCAACCCGGGACAGCTAATTCACCCCTCCACTTT
j_gene: TRBJ1-5; d_gene: TRBD1; abundance: NA; v_gene: TRBV19; CDR3aa: CASSLRGQLQPQHF; CDR3nt: TGTGCCAGTAGTCTCCGGGGACAGCTGCAGCCCCAGCATTTT
j_gene: TRBJ1-4; d_gene: TRBD1; abundance: NA; v_gene: TRBV5-5; CDR3aa: CASSPPVTGSGEKLFF; CDR3nt: TGTGCCAGCAGCCCCCCGGTGACAGGGTCGGGGGAAAAACTGTTTTTT
j_gene: TRBJ1-1; d_gene: NA; abundance: once; v_gene: TRBV19; CDR3aa: CASSRSGDRAVNTEAFF; CDR3nt: TGTGCCAGTAGTAGGTCGGGAGATCGGGCCGTGAACACTGAAGCTTTCTTT
j_gene: TRBJ2-7; d_gene: TRBD2; abundance: few; v_gene: TRBV7-2; CDR3aa: CASSVVGGSSYEQYF; CDR3nt: TGTGCCAGCAGCGTCGTCGGGGGGAGTTCCTACGAGCAGTACTTC
j_gene: TRBJ1-1; d_gene: TRBD1; abundance: NA; v_gene: TRBV10-1; CDR3aa: CASSRTGRTEAFF; CDR3nt: TGCGCCAGCAGCAGGACAGGGCGAACTGAAGCTTTCTTT
j_gene: TRBJ2-2; d_gene: NA; abundance: NA; v_gene: TRBV7-3; CDR3aa: CASSGGTATGELFF; CDR3nt: TGTGCCAGCAGCGGGGGGACAGCCACCGGGGAGCTGTTTTTT
j_gene: TRBJ1-2; d_gene: NA; abundance: NA; v_gene: TRBV12-3/TRBV12-4; CDR3aa: CASTPPGNYGYTF; CDR3nt: TGTGCCAGCACCCCCCCAGGGAACTATGGCTACACCTTC
j_gene: TRBJ2-3; d_gene: NA; abundance: once; v_gene: TRBV24-1; CDR3aa: CATSGLGGADTQYF; CDR3nt: TGTGCCACCAGTGGCTTAGGAGGGGCAGATACGCAGTATTTT
j_gene: TRBJ2-3; d_gene: TRBD1; abundance: NA; v_gene: TRBV29-1; CDR3aa: CSVEDRQGSSTDTQYF; CDR3nt: TGCAGCGTTGAAGATAGACAGGGGAGTAGCACAGATACGCAGTATTTT
j_gene: TRBJ2-1; d_gene: TRBD2; abundance: NA; v_gene: TRBV7-2; CDR3aa: CASTGLGGYYNEQFF; CDR3nt: TGTGCCAGCACCGGACTGGGGGGGTACTACAATGAGCAGTTCTTC
j_gene: TRBJ1-1; d_gene: TRBD1; abundance: NA; v_gene: TRBV27; CDR3aa: CASSDRGPDTEAFF; CDR3nt: TGTGCCAGCTCGGACAGGGGGCCCGACACTGAAGCTTTCTTT
j_gene: TRBJ2-7; d_gene: TRBD2; abundance: few; v_gene: TRBV9; CDR3aa: CASSAWEGWEGEQYF; CDR3nt: TGTGCCAGCAGCGCGTGGGAGGGCTGGGAGGGCGAGCAGTACTTC
j_gene: TRBJ1-5; d_gene: TRBD1; abundance: few; v_gene: TRBV10-1; CDR3aa: CASTQGQGTWGGNQPQHF; CDR3nt: TGCGCCAGCACCCAAGGACAGGGAACCTGGGGTGGCAATCAGCCCCAGCATTTT
j_gene: TRBJ1-5; d_gene: TRBD1; abundance: NA; v_gene: TRBV15; CDR3aa: CATSRDRTGFMPQHF; CDR3nt: TGTGCCACCAGCAGAGATCGGACAGGGTTTATGCCCCAGCATTTT
j_gene: TRBJ1-3; d_gene: NA; abundance: NA; v_gene: TRBV11-3; CDR3aa: CASSPSGISGNTIYF; CDR3nt: TGTGCCAGCAGCCCGTCCGGTATCTCTGGAAACACCATATATTTT
j_gene: TRBJ2-3; d_gene: TRBD1; abundance: NA; v_gene: TRBV7-9; CDR3aa: CASSLDPGQGTDTQYF; CDR3nt: TGTGCCAGCAGCTTAGACCCGGGACAGGGCACAGATACGCAGTATTTT